This TCR beta chain was sequenced in a study of spatial heterogeneity in lung cancer. The time point: sample taken at primary tumor resection. The donors comprised about 74 untreated early-stage non-small cell lung cancer patients. Unsorted whole RNA samples from tumor, nontumor lung or frozen PBMC were sequenced. V shed 4 bases, J shed 9 bases, and the junction held 7 bases outside the gene matches. This CDR3 is 14 amino acids long. From germline, CDR1 is SEHNR and CDR2 FQNEAQ (reference sequence). On this clonotype itself: Its antigen is as yet unknown.

Study results and limitations: Within tumors, counts of expanded alpha and beta TCRs tracked tumor mutation counts.

TCRdb reprocessed the 5' RACE reads with MiXCR, giving one entry per CDR3 protein. The table lists more than 9,500 distinct CDR3 sequences, about 14% of them singletons. The sequencing here drew on lung tumor tissue, taken at surgery. The rearrangement uses TRBV7-9 and TRBJ2-2, with 8 bases matching TRBD2. The TCR sequence derives from a male donor with early-stage non-small cell lung cancer. Here the CDR3 reads CASSWGLGSRELFF. The CDR3 nucleotides read TGTGCCAGCAGCTGGGGACTAGGGTCGAGGGAGCTGTTTTTT.